This T cell receptor (beta chain) originates from a study of T cell repertoires in cytomegalovirus infection. TCRdb reprocessed the reads with MiXCR, giving one entry per CDR3 protein. The repertoire consists of roughly 920,000 distinct CDR3 sequences, with approximately 33% occurring once and the leading ten covering around 15%. This clonotype was recorded many times. The antigen is not known. The J segment lost 3 bases and the V segment lost 5 bases, leaving 11 bases of the junction unmatched. This CDR3 contains 17 residues. Germline assignment: CDR1 SGHVS and CDR2 FNYEAQ. The J gene is TRBJ2-7, the V gene TRBV7-6; 12 bases match TRBD1. This specimen consisted of cultured CD8+ T cells from PBMCs, obtained from culture after CMV antigen stimulation. The source is a human donor in good health (CMV status not recorded). Some clones in this sample may be carry-over from other donors' samples. CDR3 residues: CASSLKTGTGGSYEQYF. CDR3 DNA sequence: TGTGCCAGCAGCCTAAAAACCGGGACAGGGGGCAGCTACGAGCAGTACTTC.